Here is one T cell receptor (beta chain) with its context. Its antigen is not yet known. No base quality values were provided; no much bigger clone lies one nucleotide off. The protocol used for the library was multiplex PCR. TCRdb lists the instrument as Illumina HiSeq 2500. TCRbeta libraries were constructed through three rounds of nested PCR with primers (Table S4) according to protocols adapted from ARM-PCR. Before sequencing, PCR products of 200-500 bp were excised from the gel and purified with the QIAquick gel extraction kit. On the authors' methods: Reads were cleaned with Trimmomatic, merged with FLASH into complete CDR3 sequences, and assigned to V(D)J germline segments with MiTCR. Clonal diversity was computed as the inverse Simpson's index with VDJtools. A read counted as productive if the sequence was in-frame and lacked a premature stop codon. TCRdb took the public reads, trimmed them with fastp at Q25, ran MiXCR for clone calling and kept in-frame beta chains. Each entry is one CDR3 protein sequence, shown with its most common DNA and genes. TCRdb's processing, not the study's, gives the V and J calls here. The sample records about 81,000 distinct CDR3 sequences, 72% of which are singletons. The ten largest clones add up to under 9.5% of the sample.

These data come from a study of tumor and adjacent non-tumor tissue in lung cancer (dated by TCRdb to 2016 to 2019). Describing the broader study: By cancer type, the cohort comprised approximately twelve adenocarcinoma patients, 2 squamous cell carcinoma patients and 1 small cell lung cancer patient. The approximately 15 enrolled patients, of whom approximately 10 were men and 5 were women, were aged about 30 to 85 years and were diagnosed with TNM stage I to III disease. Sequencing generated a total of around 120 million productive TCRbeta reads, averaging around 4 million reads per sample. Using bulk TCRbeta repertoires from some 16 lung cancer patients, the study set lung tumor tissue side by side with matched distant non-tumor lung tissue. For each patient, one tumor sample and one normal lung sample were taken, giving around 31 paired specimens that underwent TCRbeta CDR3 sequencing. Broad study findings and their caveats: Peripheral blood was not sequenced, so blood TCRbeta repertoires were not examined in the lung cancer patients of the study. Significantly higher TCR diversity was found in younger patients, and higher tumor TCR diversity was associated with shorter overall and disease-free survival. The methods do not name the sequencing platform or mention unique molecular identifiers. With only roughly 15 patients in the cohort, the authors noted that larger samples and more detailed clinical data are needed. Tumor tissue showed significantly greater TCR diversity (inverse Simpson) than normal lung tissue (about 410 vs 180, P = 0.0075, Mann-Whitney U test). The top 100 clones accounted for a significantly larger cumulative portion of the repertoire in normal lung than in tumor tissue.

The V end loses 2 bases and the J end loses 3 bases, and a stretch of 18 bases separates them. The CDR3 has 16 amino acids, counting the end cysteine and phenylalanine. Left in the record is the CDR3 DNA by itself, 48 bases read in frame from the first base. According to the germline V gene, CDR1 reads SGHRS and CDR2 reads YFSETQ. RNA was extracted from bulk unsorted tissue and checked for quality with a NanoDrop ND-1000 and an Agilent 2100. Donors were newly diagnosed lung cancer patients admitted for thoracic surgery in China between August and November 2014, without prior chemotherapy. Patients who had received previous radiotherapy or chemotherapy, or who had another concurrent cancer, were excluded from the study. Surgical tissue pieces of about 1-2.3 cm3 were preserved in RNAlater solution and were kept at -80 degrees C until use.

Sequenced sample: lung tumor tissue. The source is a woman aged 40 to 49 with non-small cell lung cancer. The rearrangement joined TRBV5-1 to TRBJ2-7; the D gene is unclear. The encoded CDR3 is CASSLIYGGIFYEQYF. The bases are TGCGCCAGCAGCTTAATCTACGGTGGGATCTTCTACGAGCAGTACTTC. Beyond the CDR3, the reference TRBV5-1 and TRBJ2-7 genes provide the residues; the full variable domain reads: KAGVTQTPRYLIKTRGQQVTLSCSPISGHRSVSWYQQTPGQGLQFLFEYFSETQRNKGNFPGRFSGRQFSNSRSEMNVSTLELGDSALYLCASSLIYGGIFYEQYFGPGTRLTVT.